Below, 29 T cell receptor beta chains from the same sample are listed, as sequenced in a study of OX40 agonist ivuxolimab in advanced cancers. Generated by immunoSEQ multiplex PCR, the TCRdb table keeps only in-frame clones and is missing some. Here the sample spans about 69,000 clones, around 91% being singletons. The material was CD4+ or CD8+ T cells sorted from blood, obtained in a trial of the OX40 agonist ivuxolimab. These TCRs come from an adult with an advanced solid tumor such as melanoma, head and neck, liver or kidney cancer.

The rearrangement links TRBV27 to TRBJ2-7; no firm D call. Trimming shortened V by 6 bases and J by 3 bases, and 12 bases separated the two germline ends. Per the germline V gene, CDR1 is MNHEY and CDR2 is SMNVEV (reference sequence). The CDR3 has 13 residues. The DNA for the CDR3 is TGTGCCAGCAGGTGGTCAGCGAACTACGAGCAGTACTTC. The encoded protein is CASRWSANYEQYF.

V gene TRBV19 combines with J gene TRBJ1-2; D unclear. Germline CDR1 is LNHDA and CDR2 is SQIVND (reference sequence). The CDR3 loop spans 15 amino acids. Trimming pared 1 base from V and 8 bases from J, leaving 17 bases between. CDR3 residues: CASSIAQTESLGYTF. CDR3 nucleotide sequence: TGTGCCAGTAGTATAGCCCAGACTGAATCCCTGGGCTACACCTTC.

The V and J genes are TRBV30 and TRBJ1-5, with 10 nucleotides matching TRBD1. This CDR3 contains 14 residues. The germline V gene encodes CDR1 GTSNPN and CDR2 SVGIG (reference sequence). The ends lost 1 base at V and 4 bases at J; junction bases unmatched: 1. CDR3: CAWSAGQGNQPQHF. The CDR3 coding sequence is TGTGCCTGGAGTGCGGGACAGGGGAATCAGCCCCAGCATTTT. Variable domain in full (rest from reference TRBV30 and TRBJ1-5): SQTIHQWPATLVQPVGSPLSLECTVEGTSNPNLYWYRQAAGRGLQLLFYSVGIGQISSEVPQNLSASRPQDRQFILSSKKLLLSDSGFYLCAWSAGQGNQPQHFGDGTRLSIL.

This clone has a single count. The chain employs TRBV4-1 and TRBJ2-2; tentative D call: TRBD1 (6 bases). The CDR3 has 15 residues. V was clipped by 4 bases and J by 3 bases, with 12 bases between them. From germline, CDR1 is MGHRA and CDR2 YSYEKL. The CDR3 coding sequence is TGCGCCAGCAGCCCTCGGGACACCTACACCGGGGAGCTGTTTTTT. Its translation is CASSPRDTYTGELFF.

The gene calls are TRBV29-1 and TRBJ2-5, with a possible D match to TRBD2 (7 bases). The CDR3 contains 14 residues. CDR1 and CDR2 from the germline V gene are SQVTM and ANQGSEA. V lost 7 bases and J lost 5, with 20 bases in between. In DNA, the CDR3 is TGCAGCGCAACGAGGCGGGGGCTCGGGGAGACCCAGTACTTC. Its protein is CSATRRGLGETQYF.

V usage is TRBV5-1 and J usage is TRBJ2-1, with TRBD1 matching over 8 bases. The CDR3 runs 14 residues. V lost 6 bases to trimming and J lost 4 bases; unmatched junction nucleotides: 6. Germline V gives CDR1 SGHRS, CDR2 YFSETQ. CDR3 residues: CASTTDRVYNEQFF. DNA of the CDR3: TGCGCCAGCACGACGGACAGGGTTTACAATGAGCAGTTCTTC.

V usage is TRBV6-1 and J usage is TRBJ1-3; 10 positions agree with TRBD1. Losses at the gene ends were 8 bases for V and 2 bases for J; bases not matched to a gene: 3. Germline CDR1 is MNHNS and CDR2 is SASEGT. The CDR3 runs 14 residues. The CDR3 loop reads CASGTGAAGNTIYF. The CDR3 bases are TGTGCCAGCGGGACAGGGGCCGCTGGAAACACCATATATTTT.

The chain recombines TRBV29-1 with TRBJ2-1; TRBD1 matches 7 bases. Unmatched junction bases numbered 20, after V lost 6 bases and J lost 9 bases. CDR3 length: 16 residues. Germline-derived CDR1 and CDR2 are SQVTM and ANQGSEA. Written as DNA, the CDR3 is TGCAGCGTGGACGCGGTCAGTCGACAGGGTAGACCTGAGCAGTTCTTC. It yields the protein CSVDAVSRQGRPEQFF.

The CDR3 nucleotides read TGTGCCAGCAGCTTAGCGCGTGAGGTGGGCTACGAGCAGTACTTC. Its translation is CASSLAREVGYEQYF. The chain uses TRBV7-9 and TRBJ2-7, with D unclear. This CDR3 has 15 amino acids. V shed 0 bases and J shed 3 bases, with 12 bases lying between them. Germline lookup yields CDR1 SEHNR and CDR2 FQNEAQ (reference sequence).

This clone was seen only once. The rearrangement uses TRBV6-1 and TRBJ2-7, with D possibly being TRBD2 (6 bases). In germline, CDR1 is MNHNS, CDR2 SASEGT. The CDR3 consists of 14 residues. V lost 3 bases and J lost 3, with 12 bases in between. CDR3 sequence (DNA): TGTGCCAGCAGTGATGGCCCGGGGGACTACGAGCAGTACTTC. It encodes CASSDGPGDYEQYF.

The chain combines TRBV15 with TRBJ2-2, with D perhaps assigned TRBD1 or TRBD2 (5 bases each). V lost 0 bases and J 0 bases, leaving 8 bases between the germline ends. CDR1 and CDR2 (germline): LNHNV, YYDKDF (reference sequence). CDR3 length: 16 residues. CDR3 bases: TGTGCCACCAGCAGAGATTGGGGGACGAACACCGGGGAGCTGTTTTTT. This codes for CATSRDWGTNTGELFF.

Details on this clone: One end of the junction fails to match germline, which may point to a read error. This chain uses TRBV19 with TRBJ1-5; 8 bases map to TRBD1. Germline-derived CDR1 and CDR2 are LNHDA and SQIVND (reference sequence). The CDR3 covers 12 residues. CDR3 bases: TGTGCCTGTAGACAGGGGAATCAGCCCCAGCATTTT. Encoded protein: CACRQGNQPQHF.

Comments on this clone: At the DNA level, this CDR3 is encoded by other sequences in the same sample as well. V gene TRBV7-3 combines with J gene TRBJ1-5; weak D call: TRBD1 (5 bases). Trimming cost V 0 bases and J 7 bases, with 7 bases left between them. This CDR3 has 13 residues. In germline, CDR1 is SGHTA, CDR2 FQGTGA. CDR3 in amino acids: CASSLTGGQPQHF. The CDR3 DNA follows: TGTGCCAGCAGCTTAACGGGGGGACAGCCCCAGCATTTT.

The chain combines TRBV7-6 with TRBJ2-5, with 7 bases lining up with TRBD1. With 4 bases clipped from V and 5 bases from J, the junction kept 13 bases outside the gene matches. Germline CDR1 SGHVS, CDR2 FNYEAQ. The CDR3 sequence is 16 residues long. The CDR3 sequence: CASSSAIYRGGETQYF. As DNA, the CDR3 is TGTGCCAGCAGCTCCGCGATTTACAGGGGTGGGGAGACCCAGTACTTC.

V usage is TRBV7-9 and J usage is TRBJ2-7; D is tentatively TRBD1 or TRBD2 (5 bases each). Trimming removed 5 bases at V and 1 base at J, with 21 bases between. Germline lookup yields CDR1 SEHNR and CDR2 FQNEAQ (reference sequence). The CDR3 runs 17 residues. CDR3 sequence reads: CASSLERIGKGSYEQYF. The CDR3 DNA reads as TGTGCCAGCAGCCTAGAAAGGATCGGGAAGGGGTCCTACGAGCAGTACTTC.

The chain uses TRBV28 and TRBJ2-5; a possible D gene is TRBD1 (6 bases). Trimming cost V 7 bases and J 0 bases, with 15 bases left between them. CDR1 is MDHEN and CDR2 is SYDVKM in the germline V gene. CDR3 length: 15 amino acids. CDR3 residues: CASKYPGTNQETQYF. DNA of the CDR3: TGTGCCAGCAAATACCCCGGGACAAACCAAGAGACCCAGTACTTC.

This chain connects TRBV5-1 to TRBJ2-1; possibly TRBD2 for D (5 bases). The germline V gene encodes CDR1 SGHRS and CDR2 YFSETQ. The CDR3 is 15 amino acids. V was clipped by 3 bases and J by 8 bases, with 18 bases between them. The chain's CDR3 is CASSWGDGRNHEQFF. CDR3 DNA sequence: TGCGCCAGCAGCTGGGGAGATGGGAGAAACCATGAGCAGTTCTTC.

This chain links TRBV9 with TRBJ1-1; TRBD1 matches at 7 bases. With 3 bases clipped from V and 0 bases from J, the junction kept 2 bases outside the gene matches. Per germline, CDR1 SGDLS and CDR2 YYNGEE. This CDR3 has 14 residues. For the CDR3, the DNA is TGTGCCAGCAGCGCGGGACAGATGAACACTGAAGCTTTCTTT. Amino acids: CASSAGQMNTEAFF.

The rearrangement uses TRBV5-6 and TRBJ2-7; the match to TRBD1 covers 8 bases. This CDR3 has 15 residues. CDR1 SGHDT and CDR2 YYEEEE come from the germline V gene. The V gene end was trimmed by 4 bases and the J gene end by 4 bases; junction bases not matched to a gene: 10. The CDR3 region is CASSPAGQGLYEQYF. CDR3 bases: TGTGCCAGCAGCCCGGCCGGACAGGGCCTATACGAGCAGTACTTC.

In regard to this clone: At one of its ends the junction is not consistent with the germline gene, which may arise from a read error. The chain has TRBV28 and TRBJ2-7; perhaps TRBD2 as D (5 bases). Germline lookup yields CDR1 MDHEN and CDR2 SYDVKM. CDR3 length equals 14 residues. The DNA for the CDR3 is TGTGCCAGCCGTTTCGGACGGGGTACCTACGAGCAGTACTTC. It yields the protein CASRFGRGTYEQYF.

The chain uses TRBV30 and TRBJ2-1; D may be TRBD1 (5 bases). Trimming removed 0 bases from V and 5 bases from J, with 8 bases in between. Looked up from germline, CDR1 is GTSNPN and CDR2 is SVGIG (reference sequence). CDR3 size: 13 residues. Here the CDR3 DNA reads TGTGCCTGGAGTGTAGGGGAAAACAATGAGCAGTTCTTC. Amino acids: CAWSVGENNEQFF.

The chain links TRBV27 to TRBJ2-3, with D maybe TRBD1 (9 bases). Trimming left V 5 bases short and J 5 bases short, with 26 bases between. Germline-derived CDR1 and CDR2 are MNHEY and SMNVEV (reference sequence). The CDR3 loop spans 18 amino acids. The CDR3 sequence: CASSSRDREAGELDTQYF. The DNA of the CDR3 is TGTGCCAGCAGTAGCCGGGACAGGGAAGCGGGAGAGTTAGATACGCAGTATTTT.

The V and J genes are TRBV5-1 and TRBJ1-1; D is unresolved. Germline CDR1 SGHRS, CDR2 YFSETQ. Deletions cut 0 bases from V and 1 base from J, with 7 bases between. There are 14 residues in the CDR3. The CDR3 spells CASSLERRNTEAFF. The CDR3 nucleotides are TGCGCCAGCAGCTTGGAAAGAAGGAACACTGAAGCTTTCTTT.

The chain employs TRBV4-2 and TRBJ1-1, with D uncertain. Germline assignment: CDR1 LGHNA and CDR2 YNFKEQ. CDR3 length: 14 residues. V dropped 1 base and J dropped 6 bases, with 12 bases sitting between them. In DNA form, the CDR3 reads TGTGCCAGCAGCCAAGTGGGCCAAAGAGCTGAAGCTTTCTTT. It yields the protein CASSQVGQRAEAFF.

The chain combines TRBV7-8 with TRBJ2-5; 7 nucleotides line up with TRBD1. Germline V gene sequence: CDR1 SGHVS, CDR2 FQNEAQ. This CDR3 region has 17 residues. With V trimmed by 2 bases and J by 4 bases, 13 bases remained unmatched. CDR3 amino acids: CASSLPDVPTGVETQYF. The CDR3 bases are TGTGCCAGCAGCTTACCGGACGTACCAACAGGGGTAGAGACCCAGTACTTC.

The chain carries TRBV6-5 and TRBJ1-1; a weak D match, TRBD1 (5 bases). Trimming cost V 2 bases and J 1 base, with 5 bases left between them. Germline V CDR1 and CDR2: MNHEY, SVGAGI. The length of the CDR3 is 13 residues. In DNA, the CDR3 is TGTGCCAGCAGTTACGGGGGGAACACTGAAGCTTTCTTT. This gives the protein CASSYGGNTEAFF.

This sequence joins TRBV6-5 and TRBJ2-7, with D perhaps being TRBD1 or TRBD2 (5 bases each). The germline V gene encodes CDR1 MNHEY and CDR2 SVGAGI. V gave up 4 bases and J gave up 2 bases, with 9 bases separating them. The CDR3 sequence is 13 residues long. The CDR3 region has the DNA TGTGCCAGCAGTTCGGGACGGACCTACGAGCAGTACTTC. It translates to CASSSGRTYEQYF.

This sequence joins TRBV30 and TRBJ2-1; maybe TRBD1 (5 bases). In germline, CDR1 is GTSNPN, CDR2 SVGIG (reference sequence). This CDR3 has 15 residues. V lost 0 bases and J lost 2, with 11 bases in between. The CDR3 region has the DNA TGTGCCTGGAGTGTTGGGCAGGGTCCCTACAATGAGCAGTTCTTC. This translates into CAWSVGQGPYNEQFF.

The genes are TRBV6-6 and TRBJ1-3, with 7 bases that match TRBD1. The V gene's germline CDR1 is MNHNY and CDR2 SVGAGI (reference sequence). CDR3 length: 14 residues. The V and J ends lost 4 bases and 3 bases, in that order; junction bases with no gene match: 3. CDR3 nucleotides: TGTGCCAGCAGTTTGACAGGGAATGGAAACACCATATATTTT. This gives the protein CASSLTGNGNTIYF.